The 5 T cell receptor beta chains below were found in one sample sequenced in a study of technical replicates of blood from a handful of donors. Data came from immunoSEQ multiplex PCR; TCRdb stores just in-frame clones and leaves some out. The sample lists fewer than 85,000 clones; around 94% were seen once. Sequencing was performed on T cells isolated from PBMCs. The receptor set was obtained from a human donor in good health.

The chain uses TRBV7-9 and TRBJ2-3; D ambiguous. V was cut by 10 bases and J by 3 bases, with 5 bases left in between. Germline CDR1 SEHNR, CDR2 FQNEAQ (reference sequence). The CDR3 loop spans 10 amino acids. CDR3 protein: CAIVTDTQYF. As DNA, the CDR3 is TGTGCCATCGTTACAGATACGCAGTATTTT.

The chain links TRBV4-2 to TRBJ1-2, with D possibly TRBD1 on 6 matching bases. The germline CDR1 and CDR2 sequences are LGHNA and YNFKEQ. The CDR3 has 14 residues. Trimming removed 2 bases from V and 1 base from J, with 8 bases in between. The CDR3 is CASSQQDSNYGYTF. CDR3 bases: TGTGCCAGCAGCCAACAGGACAGTAACTATGGCTACACCTTC.

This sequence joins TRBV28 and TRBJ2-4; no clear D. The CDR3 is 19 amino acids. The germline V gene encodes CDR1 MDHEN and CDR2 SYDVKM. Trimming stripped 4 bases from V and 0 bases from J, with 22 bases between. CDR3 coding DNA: TGTGCCAGCAGTTCCTCCCTTATTAGACTGATCCTAGCCAAAAACATTCAGTACTTC. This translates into CASSSSLIRLILAKNIQYF.

The CDR3 protein is CASRIPLGTTDTQYF. As DNA, the CDR3 is TGTGCCAGCAGAATACCACTAGGCACCACAGATACGCAGTATTTT. The chain recombines TRBV28 with TRBJ2-3; a possible D gene is TRBD2 (5 bases). The CDR3 runs 15 residues. Germline V lookup: CDR1 MDHEN, CDR2 SYDVKM. V dropped 6 bases and J dropped 2 bases, with 15 bases sitting between them.

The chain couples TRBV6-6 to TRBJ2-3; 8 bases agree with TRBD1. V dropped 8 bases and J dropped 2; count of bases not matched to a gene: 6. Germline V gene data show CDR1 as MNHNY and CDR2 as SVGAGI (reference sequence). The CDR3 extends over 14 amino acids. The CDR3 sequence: CASLRDRNTDTQYF. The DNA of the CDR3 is TGTGCCAGCCTAAGGGACAGGAACACAGATACGCAGTATTTT.